The 6 T cell receptor beta chains below all came from one sample that was sequenced in a study of OX40 agonist ivuxolimab in advanced cancers. Profiling relied on immunoSEQ multiplex PCR, and the TCRdb table lists in-frame clones only, not all of them. The table lists over 75,000 clones, around 94% of them singletons. The starting material was CD4+ or CD8+ T cells sorted from blood, obtained in a trial of the OX40 agonist ivuxolimab. These receptors all stem from an adult with an advanced solid tumor such as melanoma, head and neck, liver or kidney cancer.

The V gene is TRBV6-5, the J gene TRBJ2-7, with 8 bases lining up with TRBD1. The V gene end was trimmed by 2 bases and the J gene end by 5 bases; junction bases not matched to a gene: 11. Germline loops: CDR1 MNHEY, CDR2 SVGAGI. This CDR3 is 16 amino acids long. The CDR3 DNA follows: TGTGCCAGCAGTTACAATCCGGACAGGGACGTCAACGAGCAGTACTTC. The encoded protein is CASSYNPDRDVNEQYF.

The rearrangement joins TRBV6-5 to TRBJ2-7, with 7 bases fitting TRBD1. The CDR3 runs to 13 residues. The germline gives CDR1 MNHEY, CDR2 SVGAGI. Trimming removed 5 bases from V and 3 bases from J; junction bases left unmatched: 4. DNA of the CDR3: TGTGCCAGCAGTGTAGGGACAGACTACGAGCAGTACTTC. Translating it yields CASSVGTDYEQYF.

The CDR3 DNA is TGTGCCAGCAGTGAGCCAGAAGGAGGCACAGATACGCAGTATTTT. It yields the protein CASSEPEGGTDTQYF. The chain combines TRBV28 with TRBJ2-3; no clear D gene. The CDR3 length is 15 residues. With 5 bases removed from V and 1 base from J, the gap between germline ends came to 13 bases. CDR1 is MDHEN and CDR2 is SYDVKM in the germline V gene.

The chain recombines TRBV5-6 with TRBJ2-2, with TRBD1 as a possible D gene (5 bases). V dropped 4 bases and J dropped 6 bases, with 7 bases sitting between them. Germline V CDR1 and CDR2: SGHDT, YYEEEE. CDR3 size: 12 residues. CDR3 loop: CASSLGPGELFF. The CDR3 coding sequence is TGTGCCAGCAGCCTGGGGCCCGGGGAGCTGTTTTTT.

This chain links TRBV2 with TRBJ1-5, with D maybe TRBD1 (6 bases). Trimming removed 7 bases at V and 2 bases at J, with 15 bases between. This CDR3 is built from 15 residues. The V gene's germline CDR1 is SNHLY and CDR2 FYNNEI. In DNA form, the CDR3 reads TGTGCCAGCAAGGGGGGCAGGGAGGGCAATCAGCCCCAGCATTTT. Translation: CASKGGREGNQPQHF.

This chain joins TRBV11-3 and TRBJ2-7; 7 bases fit TRBD1. Unmatched junction bases numbered 4, after V lost 2 bases and J lost 0 bases. There are 15 residues in the CDR3. The germline CDR1 and CDR2 sequences are SGHNT and YENEEA. Written as DNA, the CDR3 is TGTGCCAGCAGCTTACCAGACAGGGACTCCTACGAGCAGTACTTC. This gives the protein CASSLPDRDSYEQYF.